What follows are 32 T cell receptor beta chains derived from one specimen sequenced in a study of beta chain features in type 1 diabetes. Study conclusions and caveats: Across all four CD4+ subsets, people with type 1 diabetes showed modestly shorter TCRB CDR3s.

Investigators reverse transcribed all isolated RNA, so they sequenced expressed TCRB transcripts. Measured with immunoSEQ multiplex PCR; TCRdb has only the in-frame clones, and not every one. The data contain 150,000 to 190,000 clones, about a tenth of them singletons. These receptors have no identified antigens. Sequencing used central memory CD4+ T cells from blood. These TCRs come from a young man with type 1 diabetes.

This chain joins TRBV7-2 and TRBJ1-1; D is possibly TRBD1 (5 bases). The CDR3 length is 15 residues. Between the trimmed V and J ends, which lost 5 bases and 6 bases, there was a span of 19 bases. Germline-derived CDR1 and CDR2 are SGHTA and FQGNSA. The CDR3 sequence: CASSPNNGGVAEAFF. CDR3 DNA sequence: TGTGCCAGCAGCCCAAATAATGGGGGGGTGGCTGAAGCTTTCTTT.

This chain links TRBV9 with TRBJ1-3; TRBD1 might be the D (5 bases). The CDR3 has 14 residues. In germline, CDR1 is SGDLS, CDR2 YYNGEE. Trimming cost V 2 bases and J 3 bases, with 9 bases left between them. CDR3: CASSVGTNGNTIYF. CDR3 DNA: TGTGCCAGCAGCGTCGGGACTAATGGAAACACCATATATTTT. Full variable domain (rest looked up from reference TRBV9 and TRBJ1-3): DSGVTQTPKHLITATGQRVTLRCSPRSGDLSVYWYQQSLDQGLQFLIQYYNGEERAKGNILERFSAQQFPDLHSELNLSSLELGDSALYFCASSVGTNGNTIYFGEGSWLTVV.

The J gene is TRBJ2-1, the V gene TRBV2; possible D gene TRBD1, 6 bases. This CDR3 is 13 amino acids long. CDR1 is SNHLY, CDR2 FYNNEI, per germline. V lost 6 bases, J lost 9 bases, and 15 bases lay in between. This CDR3 is CASRRDTQGEQFF. CDR3 nucleotides: TGTGCCAGCAGGAGGGACACCCAGGGTGAGCAGTTCTTC.

This clone was seen a few times. This chain links TRBV11-2 with TRBJ2-1; 12 nucleotides align to TRBD1. V lost 5 bases and J lost 7; bases outside the gene matches: 9. Germline loops: CDR1 SGHAT, CDR2 FQNNGV. There are 16 residues in the CDR3. The CDR3 sequence is CASSRRGQGARNEQFF. The CDR3 DNA sequence: TGTGCCAGCAGCCGAAGGGGACAGGGGGCGCGGAATGAGCAGTTCTTC. The full variable domain, in which reference TRBV11-2 and TRBJ2-1 provide the parts outside the CDR3, is EAGVAQSPRYKIIEKRQSVAFWCNPISGHATLYWYQQILGQGPKLLIQFQNNGVVDDSQLPKDRFSAERLKGVDSTLKIQPAKLEDSAVYLCASSRRGQGARNEQFFGPGTRLTVL.

The chain combines TRBV29-1 with TRBJ2-1; TRBD2 matches 7 bases. The V gene end was trimmed by 1 base and the J gene end by 0 bases; junction bases not matched to a gene: 6. CDR3 length: 16 residues. Germline loops: CDR1 SQVTM, CDR2 ANQGSEA. The CDR3 sequence: CSVEGGEGSSYNEQFF. For the CDR3, the DNA is TGCAGCGTTGAAGGGGGGGAGGGGAGCTCCTACAATGAGCAGTTCTTC.

This clone has just a few counts. This chain links TRBV9 with TRBJ2-7; D is perhaps TRBD1 (6 bases). This CDR3 contains 15 residues. Trimming removed 3 bases at V and 3 bases at J, with 16 bases between. Looked up from germline, CDR1 is SGDLS and CDR2 is YYNGEE. The CDR3 nucleotides are TGTGCCAGCAGCGGGCCGCCGGGACAAATCTACGAGCAGTACTTC. The encoded protein is CASSGPPGQIYEQYF.

This clone was picked up a small number of times. This chain connects TRBV15 to TRBJ2-1, with D unresolved. V was shortened by 0 bases and J by 7 bases, with 10 bases between the two germline ends. Germline-derived CDR1 and CDR2 are LNHNV and YYDKDF (reference sequence). This CDR3 has 14 residues. The CDR3 is CATSRDLRKNEQFF. Here the CDR3 DNA reads TGTGCCACCAGCAGAGACCTACGAAAGAATGAGCAGTTCTTC.

CDR3 DNA: TGTGCCAGCAGTTTTGGCAGGGAGGGTGGCTACACCTTC. Residues: CASSFGREGGYTF. The chain recombines TRBV6-6 with TRBJ1-2; TRBD1 is a possible D gene (5 bases). The CDR3 is 13 residues long. V was trimmed by 4 bases and J by 7 bases, leaving 13 bases between them. Per the germline V gene, CDR1 is MNHNY and CDR2 is SVGAGI (reference sequence).

This clone was observed a handful of times. The gene calls are TRBV2 and TRBJ2-7; TRBD1 might be the D (6 bases). This CDR3 comprises 14 residues. Germline V gives CDR1 SNHLY, CDR2 FYNNEI. The V end was cut by 6 bases, the J end by 3 bases, with 15 bases between. For the CDR3, the DNA is TGTGCCAGCAGCCTCGAGACAGGCCTCTACGAGCAGTACTTC. Its translation is CASSLETGLYEQYF.

The chain employs TRBV5-4 and TRBJ2-1; D is perhaps TRBD2 (6 bases). Germline values: CDR1 SGHNT, CDR2 YYREEE (reference sequence). This CDR3 spans 15 amino acids. V was trimmed by 7 bases and J by 4 bases, leaving 18 bases between them. The CDR3 region is CASGRESGLYNEQFF. Written as DNA, the CDR3 is TGTGCCAGCGGACGGGAGTCCGGACTATACAATGAGCAGTTCTTC.

There are a few counts of this clone. The V call is TRBV28, the J call TRBJ2-6; D not certain. CDR1 is MDHEN, CDR2 SYDVKM, per germline. There are 15 residues in the CDR3. V lost 6 bases, J lost 2 bases, and 11 bases lay in between. The CDR3 reads CASSQSGTGANVLTF. The CDR3 DNA reads TGTGCCAGCAGCCAATCAGGAACTGGGGCCAACGTCCTGACTTTC.

This rearrangement joins TRBV7-8 to TRBJ2-1, with a possible D match to TRBD2 (6 bases). CDR3 length equals 15 residues. Trimming stripped 3 bases from V and 4 bases from J, with 13 bases between. Germline-derived CDR1 and CDR2 are SGHVS and FQNEAQ. CDR3: CASSLGGLSYNEQFF. The CDR3 nucleotides read TGTGCCAGCAGCTTGGGAGGACTTAGTTACAATGAGCAGTTCTTC.

Only a few counts were recorded for this clone. This chain links TRBV9 with TRBJ2-7, with 9 nucleotides matching TRBD2. Trimming at V came to 2 bases and at J to 5 bases, leaving 11 bases not matched to a gene. The germline V gene encodes CDR1 SGDLS and CDR2 YYNGEE. This CDR3 is 16 amino acids long. The CDR3 DNA follows: TGTGCCAGCAGCGTGGGACTAGCCTCGTCGGACAACGAGCAGTACTTC. Its translation is CASSVGLASSDNEQYF.

The rearrangement joins TRBV7-2 to TRBJ1-2; no definite D call. The V end was cut by 8 bases, the J end by 3 bases, with 10 bases between. CDR3 length equals 12 residues. CDR1 is SGHTA, CDR2 FQGNSA, per germline. CDR3 protein: CASGYGDYGYTF. The CDR3, as DNA: TGTGCCAGCGGCTACGGGGACTATGGCTACACCTTC.

The chain employs TRBV30 and TRBJ2-1; D unclear. Germline V gives CDR1 GTSNPN, CDR2 SVGIG (reference sequence). This CDR3 is built from 13 residues. The V end lost 2 bases, the J end lost 9 bases, and 14 bases lay between the germline ends. CDR3 nucleotide sequence: TGTGCCTGGAGTATTCAGGTCTACGGTGAGCAGTTCTTC. It specifies CAWSIQVYGEQFF.

This chain links TRBV9 with TRBJ2-1; TRBD2 matches 10 bases. V was clipped by 3 bases and J by 4 bases; unmatched bases: 4. The germline gives CDR1 SGDLS, CDR2 YYNGEE. The CDR3 sequence is 15 residues long. The CDR3 reads CASSGGLAVYNEQFF. CDR3 in DNA: TGTGCCAGCAGCGGAGGACTAGCGGTTTACAATGAGCAGTTCTTC.

The chain links TRBV5-4 to TRBJ2-7, with 13 bases fitting TRBD2. Per germline, CDR1 SGHNT and CDR2 YYREEE (reference sequence). The CDR3 totals 14 residues. Unmatched junction bases numbered 4, after V lost 4 bases and J lost 6 bases. Written as DNA, the CDR3 is TGTGCCAGCAGCCGGACTAGCGGGAGTCTCGAGCAGTACTTC. Residues: CASSRTSGSLEQYF.

V is TRBV9 and J is TRBJ2-1; perhaps TRBD2 as D (6 bases). This CDR3 comprises 16 residues. V was trimmed by 4 bases and J by 4 bases, leaving 18 bases between them. The germline CDR1 and CDR2 sequences are SGDLS and YYNGEE. CDR3 loop: CASSPYGGARYNEQFF. CDR3 nucleotides: TGTGCCAGCAGCCCCTATGGCGGGGCCCGATACAATGAGCAGTTCTTC.

This clone showed up just a few times. The CDR3 protein is CASSFTSNQPQHF. The CDR3 DNA reads TGTGCCAGCAGCTTCACAAGCAATCAGCCCCAGCATTTT. The chain combines TRBV7-2 with TRBJ1-5; D gene unclear. Germline-derived CDR1 and CDR2 are SGHTA and FQGNSA. V dropped 3 bases and J dropped 1 base, with 4 bases sitting between them. The CDR3 is 13 residues long. Using reference TRBV7-2 and TRBJ1-5 for the parts outside the CDR3, the full variable domain is GAGVSQSPSNKVTEKGKDVELRCDPISGHTALYWYRQSLGQGLEFLIYFQGNSAPDKSGLPSDRFSAERTGGSVSTLTIQRTQQEDSAVYLCASSFTSNQPQHFGDGTRLSIL.

This sequence joins TRBV13 and TRBJ1-2, with unresolved D. This CDR3 has 16 residues. V lost 5 bases and J lost 6, with 22 bases in between. CDR1 and CDR2 (germline): PRHDT, FYEKMQ (reference sequence). Written as DNA, the CDR3 is TGTGCCAGCAGCCCGACGCTAGGACGACGGAGGGATGGCTACACCTTC. This codes for CASSPTLGRRRDGYTF.

This rearrangement joins TRBV4-1 to TRBJ2-1; the D gene is possibly TRBD2 (6 bases). This CDR3 has 17 residues. The germline V gene encodes CDR1 MGHRA and CDR2 YSYEKL. Trimming took 1 base from V and 6 from J, leaving 19 bases between them. The CDR3 reads CASSQAPWREVGNEQFF. DNA of the CDR3: TGCGCCAGCAGCCAAGCTCCTTGGAGGGAAGTCGGCAATGAGCAGTTCTTC.

This CDR3 reads CASSPPQVSYEQYF. The CDR3 DNA sequence: TGTGCCAGCAGTCCCCCACAGGTATCCTACGAGCAGTACTTC. The rearrangement uses TRBV28 and TRBJ2-7, with TRBD1 as a possible D gene (5 bases). This CDR3 spans 14 amino acids. The V and J ends lost 5 bases and 1 base respectively, with 12 bases between them. The germline V gene encodes CDR1 MDHEN and CDR2 SYDVKM.

This clone was picked up a small number of times. This rearrangement joins TRBV28 to TRBJ2-7, with 9 bases matching TRBD1. The CDR3 is 15 residues long. Looked up from germline, CDR1 is MDHEN and CDR2 is SYDVKM. The J segment lost 1 base and the V segment lost 7 bases, leaving 8 bases of the junction unmatched. The CDR3: CASINPGTGSYEQYF. CDR3 DNA: TGTGCCAGCATTAACCCCGGGACAGGGTCCTACGAGCAGTACTTC. The variable domain in full, with the rest retrieved from reference TRBV28 and TRBJ2-7, is DVKVTQSSRYLVKRTGEKVFLECVQDMDHENMFWYRQDPGLGLRLIYFSYDVKMKEKGDIPEGYSVSREKKERFSLILESASTNQTSMYLCASINPGTGSYEQYFGPGTRLTVT.

This clone was counted between two and nine times. The chain couples TRBV28 to TRBJ2-1; tentative D call: TRBD2 (7 bases). The germline gives CDR1 MDHEN, CDR2 SYDVKM. The CDR3 extends over 17 amino acids. Trimming took off 4 bases at V and 1 base at J, with 17 bases between the two ends. The CDR3 region is CASSSPRGRESYNEQFF. The CDR3 DNA is TGTGCCAGCAGTTCCCCTCGGGGGCGGGAGTCCTACAATGAGCAGTTCTTC. Together with reference TRBV28 and TRBJ2-1, the CDR3 gives the full variable domain: DVKVTQSSRYLVKRTGEKVFLECVQDMDHENMFWYRQDPGLGLRLIYFSYDVKMKEKGDIPEGYSVSREKKERFSLILESASTNQTSMYLCASSSPRGRESYNEQFFGPGTRLTVL.

The J gene is TRBJ2-4, the V gene TRBV28; 7 nucleotides line up with TRBD2. Germline values: CDR1 MDHEN, CDR2 SYDVKM. The CDR3 is made up of 15 amino acids. The trim removed 5 bases at V and 1 base at J, leaving 5 bases unmatched. This CDR3 reads CASSLAEAAKNIQYF. The CDR3 region has the DNA TGTGCCAGCAGTCTAGCGGAAGCGGCCAAAAACATTCAGTACTTC.

The chain recombines TRBV7-9 with TRBJ2-3, with D possibly TRBD1 on 6 matching bases. Germline V gene lookup returns CDR1 SEHNR and CDR2 FQNEAQ (reference sequence). Trimming removed 3 bases from V and 5 bases from J, with 12 bases in between. The CDR3 covers 14 residues. CDR3 residues: CASSFSGERDTQYF. In DNA, the CDR3 is TGTGCCAGCAGCTTTTCAGGGGAGAGAGATACGCAGTATTTT.

The chain combines TRBV2 with TRBJ2-1; a possible D gene is TRBD1 (6 bases). Germline V gene sequence: CDR1 SNHLY, CDR2 FYNNEI. Trimming took 7 bases from V and 8 from J, leaving 18 bases between them. The CDR3 covers 14 residues. The CDR3 region is CASNLQGPLYEQFF. In DNA form, the CDR3 reads TGTGCCAGCAATCTACAGGGACCCCTCTATGAGCAGTTCTTC.

This chain joins TRBV7-2 and TRBJ1-1; 10 bases fit TRBD1. This CDR3 is 14 amino acids long. The germline V gene encodes CDR1 SGHTA and CDR2 FQGNSA. Trimming at V came to 5 bases and at J to 3 bases, leaving 3 bases not matched to a gene. This chain's CDR3 is CASSPDRGHTEAFF. The CDR3 DNA reads as TGTGCCAGCAGCCCAGACAGGGGGCACACTGAAGCTTTCTTT. Looking up the rest from reference TRBV7-2 and TRBJ1-1 gives the full variable domain: GAGVSQSPSNKVTEKGKDVELRCDPISGHTALYWYRQSLGQGLEFLIYFQGNSAPDKSGLPSDRFSAERTGGSVSTLTIQRTQQEDSAVYLCASSPDRGHTEAFFGQGTRLTVV.

This clone was observed a few times. The V gene is TRBV19, the J gene TRBJ2-3, with D hard to call. CDR1 and CDR2 (germline): LNHDA, SQIVND (reference sequence). CDR3 length: 11 amino acids. V lost 1 base to trimming and J lost 8 bases, with 4 bases between them. For the CDR3, the DNA is TGTGCCAGTAGTATAGTCGGTACGCAGTATTTT. Its translation is CASSIVGTQYF.

The chain recombines TRBV5-1 with TRBJ2-7; weak D call: TRBD1 (7 bases). The V end lost 4 bases, the J end lost 4 bases, and 15 bases lay between the germline ends. The CDR3 is 14 amino acids. Looked up from germline, CDR1 is SGHRS and CDR2 is YFSETQ. The CDR3 sequence: CASSGGDSRYEQYF. In nucleotides, the CDR3 is TGCGCCAGCAGCGGAGGGGACAGCCGATACGAGCAGTACTTC. Variable domain in full (rest from reference TRBV5-1 and TRBJ2-7): KAGVTQTPRYLIKTRGQQVTLSCSPISGHRSVSWYQQTPGQGLQFLFEYFSETQRNKGNFPGRFSGRQFSNSRSEMNVSTLELGDSALYLCASSGGDSRYEQYFGPGTRLTVT.

This clone was found a few times. The genes are TRBV27 and TRBJ2-3; D is unclear. Germline-derived CDR1 and CDR2 are MNHEY and SMNVEV (reference sequence). The CDR3 runs 14 residues. The V end was cut by 5 bases, the J end by 2 bases, with 11 bases between. As DNA, the CDR3 is TGTGCCAGCAGTAGACAACTGAACACAGATACGCAGTATTTT. Translating it yields CASSRQLNTDTQYF.

This clone was seen more than once but under ten times. The chain recombines TRBV7-2 with TRBJ1-5, with 7 bases lining up with TRBD1. The trim removed 5 bases at V and 5 bases at J, leaving 6 bases unmatched. Germline V CDR1 and CDR2: SGHTA, FQGNSA. This CDR3 spans 14 amino acids. For the CDR3, the DNA is TGTGCCAGCAGCCCAAGGCAGGGGGATCAGCCCCAGCATTTT. Translated, it gives CASSPRQGDQPQHF.